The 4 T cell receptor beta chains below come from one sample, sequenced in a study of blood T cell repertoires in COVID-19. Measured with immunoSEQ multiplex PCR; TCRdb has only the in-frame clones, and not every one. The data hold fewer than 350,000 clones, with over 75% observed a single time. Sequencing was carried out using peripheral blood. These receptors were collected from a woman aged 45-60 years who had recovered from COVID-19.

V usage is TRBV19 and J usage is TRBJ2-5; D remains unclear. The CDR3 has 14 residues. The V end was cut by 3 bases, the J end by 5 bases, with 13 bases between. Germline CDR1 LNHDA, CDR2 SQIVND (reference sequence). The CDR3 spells CASSISYVRETQYF. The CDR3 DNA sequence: TGTGCCAGTAGTATCTCGTATGTACGGGAGACCCAGTACTTC. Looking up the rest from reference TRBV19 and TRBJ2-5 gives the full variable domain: DGGITQSPKYLFRKEGQNVTLSCEQNLNHDAMYWYRQDPGQGLRLIYYSQIVNDFQKGDIAEGYSVSREKKESFPLTVTSAQKNPTAFYLCASSISYVRETQYFGPGTRLLVL.

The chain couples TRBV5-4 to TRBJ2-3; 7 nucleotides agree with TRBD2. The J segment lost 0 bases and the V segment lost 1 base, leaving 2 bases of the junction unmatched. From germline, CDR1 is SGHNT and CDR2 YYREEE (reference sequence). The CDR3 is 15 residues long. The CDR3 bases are TGTGCCAGCAGCTTGCTGGGGGGGAGCACAGATACGCAGTATTTT. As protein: CASSLLGGSTDTQYF.

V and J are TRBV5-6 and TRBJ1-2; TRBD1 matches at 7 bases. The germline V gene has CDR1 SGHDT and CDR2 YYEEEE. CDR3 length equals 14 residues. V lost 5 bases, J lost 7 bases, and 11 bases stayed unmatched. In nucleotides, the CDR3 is TGTGCCAGCAGAGCAGAACAGGGGATTTTTGGCTACACCTTC. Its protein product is CASRAEQGIFGYTF.

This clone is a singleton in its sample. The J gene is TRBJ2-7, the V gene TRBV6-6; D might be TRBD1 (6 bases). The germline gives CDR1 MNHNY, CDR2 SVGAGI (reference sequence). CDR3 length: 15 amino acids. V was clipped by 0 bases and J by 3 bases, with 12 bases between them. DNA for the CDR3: TGTGCCAGCAGTTACTCGAAGGCGACAGGCTACGAGCAGTACTTC. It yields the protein CASSYSKATGYEQYF.